Below, one TCR beta chain is given with its context. The V gene's germline CDR1 is MDHEN and CDR2 SYDVKM. There are 12 residues in the CDR3. Trimming shortened V by 7 bases and J by 4 bases, and 10 bases separated the two germline ends. TCRdb analysed the RT-PCR reads with MiXCR anew, one entry per CDR3 protein. Here the sample spans some 540,000 distinct CDR3 sequences, roughly a quarter being singletons. The data were obtained in a study of response to subunit inactivated influenza vaccine. A further study also used this sample, focusing on T cells expressing NK-cell markers. From that paper: UMIs accompanied the 5'RACE template switching by which TCR beta cDNA was made. For roughly 6 donors, the dominant NKG2C+ clonotypes made up about 1.0-7.5% of their CD8+ T cells.

The chain uses TRBV28 and TRBJ1-1; D call uncertain. This specimen was CD4+ T cells sorted from PBMCs, taken roughly 12 days after vaccination. The receptor was isolated from a man between 50 and 59 years old who received an inactivated influenza vaccine. CDR3 DNA: TGTGCCAGCAACCTACTGGGCACTGAAGCTTTCTTT. The encoded protein is CASNLLGTEAFF.